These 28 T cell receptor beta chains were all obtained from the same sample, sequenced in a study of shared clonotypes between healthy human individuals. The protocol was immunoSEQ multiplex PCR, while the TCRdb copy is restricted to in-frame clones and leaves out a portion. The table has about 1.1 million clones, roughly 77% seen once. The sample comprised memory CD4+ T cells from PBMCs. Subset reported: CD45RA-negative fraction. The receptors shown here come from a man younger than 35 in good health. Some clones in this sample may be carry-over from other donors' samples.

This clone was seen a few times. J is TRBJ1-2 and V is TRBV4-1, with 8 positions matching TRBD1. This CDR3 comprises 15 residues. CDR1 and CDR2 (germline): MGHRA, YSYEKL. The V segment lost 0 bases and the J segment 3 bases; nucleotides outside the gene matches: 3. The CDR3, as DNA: TGCGCCAGCAGCCAAGATCAGGGGGCGCACTATGGCTACACCTTC. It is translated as CASSQDQGAHYGYTF.

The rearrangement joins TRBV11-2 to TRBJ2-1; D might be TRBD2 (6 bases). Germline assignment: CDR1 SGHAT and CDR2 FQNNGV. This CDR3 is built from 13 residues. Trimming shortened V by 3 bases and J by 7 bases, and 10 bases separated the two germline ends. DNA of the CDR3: TGTGCCAGCAGCTTCGGCGCGGGGAATGAGCAGTTCTTC. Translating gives CASSFGAGNEQFF.

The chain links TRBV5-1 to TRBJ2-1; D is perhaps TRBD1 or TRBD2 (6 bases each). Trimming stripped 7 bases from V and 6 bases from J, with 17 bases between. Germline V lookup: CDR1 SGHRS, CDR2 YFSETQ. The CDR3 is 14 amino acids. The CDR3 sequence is CASWRDTSINEQFF. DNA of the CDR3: TGCGCCAGCTGGCGGGACACAAGTATCAATGAGCAGTTCTTC.

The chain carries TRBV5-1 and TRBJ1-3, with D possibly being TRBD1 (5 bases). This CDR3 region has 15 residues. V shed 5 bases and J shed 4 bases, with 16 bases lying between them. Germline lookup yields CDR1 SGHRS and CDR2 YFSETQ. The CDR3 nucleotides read TGCGCCAGCAGATCGGCCCCCAGGGCAGGAAACACCATATATTTT. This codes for CASRSAPRAGNTIYF.

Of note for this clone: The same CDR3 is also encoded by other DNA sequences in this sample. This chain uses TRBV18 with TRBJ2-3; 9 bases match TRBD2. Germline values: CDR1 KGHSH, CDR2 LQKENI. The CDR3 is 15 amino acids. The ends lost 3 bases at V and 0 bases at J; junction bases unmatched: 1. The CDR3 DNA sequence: TGTGCCAGCTCACCGACTAGCGGAAGCACAGATACGCAGTATTTT. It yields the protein CASSPTSGSTDTQYF.

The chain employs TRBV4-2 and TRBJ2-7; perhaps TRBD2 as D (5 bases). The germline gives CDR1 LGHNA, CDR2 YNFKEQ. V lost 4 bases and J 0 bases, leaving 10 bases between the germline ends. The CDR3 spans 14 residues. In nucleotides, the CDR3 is TGTGCCAGCAGCCGGGCGGGCGCCTCCTACGAGCAGTACTTC. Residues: CASSRAGASYEQYF.

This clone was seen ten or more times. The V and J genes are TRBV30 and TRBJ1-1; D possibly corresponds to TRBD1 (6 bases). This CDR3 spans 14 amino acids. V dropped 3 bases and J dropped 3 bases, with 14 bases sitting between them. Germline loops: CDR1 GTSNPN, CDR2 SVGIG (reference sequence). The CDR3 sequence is CAWRELTGHTEAFF. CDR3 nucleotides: TGTGCCTGGAGGGAGTTGACAGGTCACACTGAAGCTTTCTTT. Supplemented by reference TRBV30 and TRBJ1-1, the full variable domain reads SQTIHQWPATLVQPVGSPLSLECTVEGTSNPNLYWYRQAAGRGLQLLFYSVGIGQISSEVPQNLSASRPQDRQFILSSKKLLLSDSGFYLCAWRELTGHTEAFFGQGTRLTVV.

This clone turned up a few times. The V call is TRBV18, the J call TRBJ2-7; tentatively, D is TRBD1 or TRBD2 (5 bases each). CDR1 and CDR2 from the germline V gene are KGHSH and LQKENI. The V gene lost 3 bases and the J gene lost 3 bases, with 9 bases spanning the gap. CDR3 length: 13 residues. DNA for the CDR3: TGTGCCAGCTCACCCGGGACCAACTACGAGCAGTACTTC. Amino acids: CASSPGTNYEQYF. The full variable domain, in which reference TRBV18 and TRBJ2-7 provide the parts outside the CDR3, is NAGVMQNPRHLVRRRGQEARLRCSPMKGHSHVYWYRQLPEEGLKFMVYLQKENIIDESGMPKERFSAEFPKEGPSILRIQQVVRGDSAAYFCASSPGTNYEQYFGPGTRLTVT.

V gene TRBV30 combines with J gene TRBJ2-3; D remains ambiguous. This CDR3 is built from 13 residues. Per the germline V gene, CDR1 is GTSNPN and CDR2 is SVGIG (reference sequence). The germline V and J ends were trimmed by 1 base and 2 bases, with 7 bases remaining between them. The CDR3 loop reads CAWSGQATDTQYF. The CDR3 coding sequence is TGTGCCTGGAGTGGCCAGGCCACAGATACGCAGTATTTT. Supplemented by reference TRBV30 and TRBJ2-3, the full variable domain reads SQTIHQWPATLVQPVGSPLSLECTVEGTSNPNLYWYRQAAGRGLQLLFYSVGIGQISSEVPQNLSASRPQDRQFILSSKKLLLSDSGFYLCAWSGQATDTQYFGPGTRLTVL.

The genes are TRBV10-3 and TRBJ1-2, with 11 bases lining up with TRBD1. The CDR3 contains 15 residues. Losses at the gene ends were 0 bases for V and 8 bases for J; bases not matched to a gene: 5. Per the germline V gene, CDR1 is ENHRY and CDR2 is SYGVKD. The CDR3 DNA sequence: TGTGCCATCAGTGAGTCAGGACAGGGGGCGAGAGGCTACACCTTC. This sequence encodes CAISESGQGARGYTF.

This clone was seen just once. In DNA, the CDR3 is TGCGCCAGCAGCCCAGTTCCGGGCGTCTACAATGAGCAGTTCTTC. It codes for CASSPVPGVYNEQFF. This chain uses TRBV5-1 with TRBJ2-1; D unresolved. Germline-derived CDR1 and CDR2 are SGHRS and YFSETQ. V dropped 4 bases and J dropped 3 bases, with 14 bases sitting between them. CDR3 length: 15 amino acids.

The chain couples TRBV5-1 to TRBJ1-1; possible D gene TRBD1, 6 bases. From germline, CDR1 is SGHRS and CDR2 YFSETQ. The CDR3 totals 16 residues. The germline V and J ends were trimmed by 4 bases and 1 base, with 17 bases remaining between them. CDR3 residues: CASSLLPGAENTEAFF. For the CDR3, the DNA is TGCGCCAGCAGCCTGTTGCCAGGGGCAGAGAACACTGAAGCTTTCTTT.

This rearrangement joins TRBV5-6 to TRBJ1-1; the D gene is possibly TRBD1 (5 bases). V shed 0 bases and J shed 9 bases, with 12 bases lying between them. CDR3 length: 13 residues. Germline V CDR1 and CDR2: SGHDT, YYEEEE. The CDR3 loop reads CASSLVGRHQAFF. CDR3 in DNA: TGTGCCAGCAGCTTGGTGGGACGCCACCAAGCTTTCTTT.

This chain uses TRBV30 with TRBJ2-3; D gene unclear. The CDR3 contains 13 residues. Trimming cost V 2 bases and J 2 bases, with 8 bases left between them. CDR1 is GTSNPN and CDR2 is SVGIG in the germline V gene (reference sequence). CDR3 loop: CAWSLGITDTQYF. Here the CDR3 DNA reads TGTGCCTGGAGTCTGGGCATCACAGATACGCAGTATTTT.

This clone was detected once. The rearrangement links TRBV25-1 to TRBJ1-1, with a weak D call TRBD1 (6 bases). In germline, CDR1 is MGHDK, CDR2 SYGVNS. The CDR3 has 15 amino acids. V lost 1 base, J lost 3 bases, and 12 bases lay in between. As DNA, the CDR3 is TGTGCCAGCAGTGAATTGGGAGGGGGGGACACTGAAGCTTTCTTT. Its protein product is CASSELGGGDTEAFF.

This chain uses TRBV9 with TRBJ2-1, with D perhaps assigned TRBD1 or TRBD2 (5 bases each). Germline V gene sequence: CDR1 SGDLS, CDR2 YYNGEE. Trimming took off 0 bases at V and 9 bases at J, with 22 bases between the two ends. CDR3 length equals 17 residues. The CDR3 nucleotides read TGTGCCAGCAGCGTAGCCGCAGGGACCGCCCCTCTCGGTGAGCAGTTCTTC. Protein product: CASSVAAGTAPLGEQFF. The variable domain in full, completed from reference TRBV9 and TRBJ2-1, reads DSGVTQTPKHLITATGQRVTLRCSPRSGDLSVYWYQQSLDQGLQFLIQYYNGEERAKGNILERFSAQQFPDLHSELNLSSLELGDSALYFCASSVAAGTAPLGEQFFGPGTRLTVL.

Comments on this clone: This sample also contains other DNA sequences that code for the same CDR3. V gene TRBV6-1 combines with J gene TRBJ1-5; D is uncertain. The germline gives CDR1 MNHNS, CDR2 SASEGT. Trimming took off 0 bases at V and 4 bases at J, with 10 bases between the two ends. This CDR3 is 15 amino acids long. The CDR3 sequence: CASSEAGGLNQPQHF. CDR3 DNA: TGTGCCAGCAGTGAAGCAGGCGGATTAAATCAGCCCCAGCATTTT.

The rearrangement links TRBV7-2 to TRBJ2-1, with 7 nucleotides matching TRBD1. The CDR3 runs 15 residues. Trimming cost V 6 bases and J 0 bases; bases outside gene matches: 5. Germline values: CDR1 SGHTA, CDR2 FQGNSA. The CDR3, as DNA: TGTGCCAGCAGTCCTACAGGGGTCTCCTACAATGAGCAGTTCTTC. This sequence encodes CASSPTGVSYNEQFF. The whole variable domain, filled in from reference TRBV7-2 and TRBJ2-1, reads GAGVSQSPSNKVTEKGKDVELRCDPISGHTALYWYRQSLGQGLEFLIYFQGNSAPDKSGLPSDRFSAERTGGSVSTLTIQRTQQEDSAVYLCASSPTGVSYNEQFFGPGTRLTVL.

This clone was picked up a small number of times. As DNA, the CDR3 is TGTGCCAGCAGCCAAGTGGCAGACACTGAAGCTTTCTTT. Translation: CASSQVADTEAFF. The chain links TRBV4-2 to TRBJ1-1, with no clear D. Trimming left V 1 base short and J 3 bases short, with 6 bases between. This CDR3 region has 13 residues. Germline V gene sequence: CDR1 LGHNA, CDR2 YNFKEQ.

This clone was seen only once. CDR3 sequence reads: CSAPRLAGVNEQFF. The CDR3, as DNA: TGCAGCGCCCCCCGACTAGCGGGAGTCAATGAGCAGTTCTTC. This chain links TRBV29-1 with TRBJ2-1; 12 nucleotides align to TRBD2. The CDR3 has 14 amino acids. Trimming removed 7 bases from V and 6 bases from J; junction bases left unmatched: 7. Germline V gene sequence: CDR1 SQVTM, CDR2 ANQGSEA.

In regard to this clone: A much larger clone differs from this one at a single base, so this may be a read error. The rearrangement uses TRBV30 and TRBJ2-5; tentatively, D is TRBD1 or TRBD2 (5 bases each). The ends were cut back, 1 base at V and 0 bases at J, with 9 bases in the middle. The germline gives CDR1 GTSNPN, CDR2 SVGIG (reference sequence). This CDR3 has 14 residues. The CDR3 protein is CAWSGGNHQETQYF. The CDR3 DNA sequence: TGTGCCTGGAGTGGGGGGAACCACCAAGAGACCCAGTACTTC.

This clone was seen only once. CDR3 coding DNA: TGTGCCAGCAGCTTAAGTAGCGGGAGGACAGATACGCAGTATTTT. Protein: CASSLSSGRTDTQYF. This rearrangement joins TRBV7-3 to TRBJ2-3; TRBD2 matches 10 bases. V trimming: 1 base; J trimming: 3 bases; junction bases outside the gene matches: 1. Germline CDR1 is SGHTA and CDR2 is FQGTGA. The CDR3 is 15 amino acids.

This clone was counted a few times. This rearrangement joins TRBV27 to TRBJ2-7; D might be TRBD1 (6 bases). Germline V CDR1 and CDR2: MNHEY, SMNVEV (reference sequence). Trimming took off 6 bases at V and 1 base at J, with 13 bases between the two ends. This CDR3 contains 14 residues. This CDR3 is CASSRTGTSYEQYF. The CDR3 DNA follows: TGTGCCAGCAGCAGGACCGGGACATCCTACGAGCAGTACTTC.

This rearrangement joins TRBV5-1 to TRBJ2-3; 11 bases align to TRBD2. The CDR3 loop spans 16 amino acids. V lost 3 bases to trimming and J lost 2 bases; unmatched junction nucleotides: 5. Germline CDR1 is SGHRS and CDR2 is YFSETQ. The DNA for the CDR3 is TGCGCCAGCAGCTCGACTAGCGGGGAGTACACAGATACGCAGTATTTT. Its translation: CASSSTSGEYTDTQYF.

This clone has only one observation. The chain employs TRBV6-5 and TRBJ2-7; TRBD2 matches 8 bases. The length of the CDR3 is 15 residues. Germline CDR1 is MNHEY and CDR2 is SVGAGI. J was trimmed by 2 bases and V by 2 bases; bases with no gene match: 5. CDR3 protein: CASSYLSGAPYEQYF. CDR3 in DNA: TGTGCCAGCAGTTACCTTAGCGGGGCCCCCTACGAGCAGTACTTC.

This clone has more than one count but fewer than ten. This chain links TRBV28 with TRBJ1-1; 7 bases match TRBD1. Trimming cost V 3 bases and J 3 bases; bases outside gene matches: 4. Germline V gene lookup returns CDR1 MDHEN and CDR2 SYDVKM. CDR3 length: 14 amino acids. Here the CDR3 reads CASSFGTAYTEAFF. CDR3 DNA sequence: TGTGCCAGCAGTTTCGGGACAGCATACACTGAAGCTTTCTTT.

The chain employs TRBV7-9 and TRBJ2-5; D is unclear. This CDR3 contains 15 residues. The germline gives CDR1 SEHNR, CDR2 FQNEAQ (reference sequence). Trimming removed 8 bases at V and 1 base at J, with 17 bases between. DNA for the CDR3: TGTGCCAGCTCTGGCCTCACATTAGTCCAAGAGACCCAGTACTTC. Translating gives CASSGLTLVQETQYF.

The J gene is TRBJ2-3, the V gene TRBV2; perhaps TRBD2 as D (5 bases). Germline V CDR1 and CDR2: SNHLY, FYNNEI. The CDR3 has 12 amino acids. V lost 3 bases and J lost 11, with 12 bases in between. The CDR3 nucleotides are TGTGCCAGCAGTGAGGGTAACGAGGGGCAGTATTTT. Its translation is CASSEGNEGQYF.